The 24 T cell receptor beta chains below all came from one sample that was sequenced in a study of blood T cell repertoires in COVID-19. The table came from immunoSEQ multiplex PCR; TCRdb's copy has only in-frame clones and leaves some out. The sample includes 250,000 to 350,000 clones, about 81% of them seen just once. Sequenced sample: peripheral blood. The receptors derive from a human donor with COVID-19, enrolled during active disease. The donor label of this sample is uncertain.

The CDR3 is CASGQYDSSRGYEQYF. DNA for the CDR3: TGTGCTAGTGGTCAATACGACTCTTCCAGGGGGTACGAGCAGTACTTC. V usage is TRBV12-5 and J usage is TRBJ2-7, with 7 bases lining up with TRBD1. The CDR3 is 16 residues long. Germline assignment: CDR1 LGHNT and CDR2 FRNRAP. V shed 5 bases and J 4 bases; nucleotides not matched to a gene: 14.

V usage is TRBV3-1 (or the pseudogene TRBV3-2) and J usage is TRBJ2-1; 13 bases align to TRBD2. The germline gives CDR1 LGHDT, CDR2 YNNKEL (reference sequence). Trimming at V came to 5 bases and at J to 6 bases, leaving 13 bases not matched to a gene. The CDR3 sequence is 18 residues long. The CDR3 DNA sequence: TGTGCCAGCAGCATTCTTACTAGCGGGAGGGCCTTATCCAATGAGCAGTTCTTC. It specifies CASSILTSGRALSNEQFF.

The CDR3 bases are TGTGCCAGCAGCCCAACTCCATTCACTAGCGGGAGTGGTTACGAGCAGTACTTC. This gives the protein CASSPTPFTSGSGYEQYF. V is TRBV3-1 (or the pseudogene TRBV3-2) and J is TRBJ2-7, with 11 nucleotides matching TRBD2. The CDR3 covers 18 residues. After removal of 4 bases from V and 4 bases from J, the junction contained 15 bases not matched to a gene. CDR1 is LGHDT and CDR2 is YNNKEL in the germline V gene (reference sequence).

This chain uses TRBV19 with TRBJ2-4; D might be TRBD1 (6 bases). Trimming shortened V by 5 bases and J by 0 bases, and 8 bases separated the two germline ends. The CDR3 runs 14 residues. CDR1 is LNHDA, CDR2 SQIVND, per germline (reference sequence). CDR3: CASSGGLAKNIQYF. CDR3 nucleotide sequence: TGTGCCAGTAGTGGGGGCCTAGCCAAAAACATTCAGTACTTC.

This clone occurred a few times. V usage is TRBV7-2 and J usage is TRBJ1-1, with 7 positions matching TRBD1. In germline, CDR1 is SGHTA, CDR2 FQGNSA. V was clipped by 2 bases and J by 5 bases; unmatched bases: 14. The CDR3 covers 17 residues. The CDR3 sequence is CASSLSSTGVLGTEAFF. The CDR3, as DNA: TGTGCCAGCAGCTTATCTAGCACAGGGGTTCTCGGGACTGAAGCTTTCTTT.

This clone was seen once. This chain links TRBV19 with TRBJ2-5; 9 nucleotides line up with TRBD1. The trim removed 5 bases at V and 1 base at J, leaving 2 bases unmatched. The CDR3 has 14 amino acids. Looked up from germline, CDR1 is LNHDA and CDR2 is SQIVND (reference sequence). CDR3 bases: TGTGCCAGTAGTCGGACAGGGGTCCAAGAGACCCAGTACTTC. Its protein product is CASSRTGVQETQYF.

The chain recombines TRBV11-2 with TRBJ2-1; 7 positions match TRBD2. The J segment lost 2 bases and the V segment lost 1 base, leaving 5 bases of the junction unmatched. CDR3 length: 16 amino acids. The V gene's germline CDR1 is SGHAT and CDR2 FQNNGV. CDR3 protein: CASSLGWRETYNEQFF. DNA of the CDR3: TGTGCCAGCAGCTTAGGATGGCGGGAGACCTACAATGAGCAGTTCTTC. Based on the CDR3 plus reference TRBV11-2 and TRBJ2-1, the full variable domain is EAGVAQSPRYKIIEKRQSVAFWCNPISGHATLYWYQQILGQGPKLLIQFQNNGVVDDSQLPKDRFSAERLKGVDSTLKIQPAKLEDSAVYLCASSLGWRETYNEQFFGPGTRLTVL.

The rearrangement joins TRBV6-5 to TRBJ1-6, with 9 nucleotides matching TRBD1. CDR1 MNHEY and CDR2 SVGAGI come from the germline V gene. Losses at the gene ends were 5 bases for V and 10 bases for J; bases not matched to a gene: 9. CDR3 length: 15 residues. The CDR3 protein is CASSPWTGDYSPLHF. The CDR3 DNA sequence: TGTGCCAGCAGTCCCTGGACAGGGGACTACTCACCCCTCCACTTT.

Details on this clone: The same CDR3 arises from other DNA sequences in this sample as well. The V call is TRBV7-2, the J call TRBJ1-5; perhaps TRBD1 as D (5 bases). The CDR3 length is 15 residues. The V end lost 0 bases, the J end lost 1 base, and 7 bases lay between the germline ends. CDR1 SGHTA and CDR2 FQGNSA come from the germline V gene. In DNA form, the CDR3 reads TGTGCCAGCAGCTTAGCGCGGGGCAGCAATCAGCCCCAGCATTTT. Translating gives CASSLARGSNQPQHF.

This sequence joins TRBV18 and TRBJ2-3, with D tentatively TRBD2 (6 bases). Germline CDR1 reads KGHSH; CDR2 reads LQKENI. Trimming shortened V by 5 bases and J by 1 base, and 22 bases separated the two germline ends. The CDR3 is 18 residues long. In DNA, the CDR3 is TGTGCCAGCTCAGCGCGAGCCCCGGGACTCGCCGGCACAGATACGCAGTATTTT. Amino acids: CASSARAPGLAGTDTQYF. Together with reference TRBV18 and TRBJ2-3, the CDR3 gives the full variable domain: NAGVMQNPRHLVRRRGQEARLRCSPMKGHSHVYWYRQLPEEGLKFMVYLQKENIIDESGMPKERFSAEFPKEGPSILRIQQVVRGDSAAYFCASSARAPGLAGTDTQYFGPGTRLTVL.

The J gene is TRBJ2-7, the V gene TRBV2; TRBD2 matches at 12 bases. The CDR3 has 16 amino acids. Germline assignment: CDR1 SNHLY and CDR2 FYNNEI. Losses at the gene ends were 3 bases for V and 4 bases for J; bases not matched to a gene: 7. CDR3 in amino acids: CASSDPAGTSGYEQYF. CDR3 nucleotide sequence: TGTGCCAGCAGTGACCCCGCCGGGACTAGCGGGTACGAGCAGTACTTC.

This CDR3 reads CASSLGQDLRIQYF. CDR3 DNA sequence: TGTGCCAGCAGTTTAGGACAGGATCTACGGATTCAGTACTTC. The rearrangement uses TRBV27 and TRBJ2-4, with 7 bases matching TRBD1. The V gene's germline CDR1 is MNHEY and CDR2 SMNVEV (reference sequence). Unmatched junction bases numbered 8, after V lost 2 bases and J lost 10 bases. There are 14 residues in the CDR3.

The count of this clone is one. V usage is TRBV6-5 and J usage is TRBJ2-7, with 10 bases lining up with TRBD2. Germline V CDR1 and CDR2: MNHEY, SVGAGI. V dropped 4 bases and J dropped 3; count of bases not matched to a gene: 3. This CDR3 region has 14 residues. Here the CDR3 reads CASSSGLAFYEQYF. The CDR3 bases are TGTGCCAGCAGTTCGGGACTAGCGTTCTACGAGCAGTACTTC.

The V gene is TRBV2, the J gene TRBJ2-1; D is unclear. The CDR3 totals 15 residues. Germline values: CDR1 SNHLY, CDR2 FYNNEI. V lost 5 bases, J lost 2 bases, and 13 bases lay in between. CDR3 in DNA: TGTGCCAGCAGTTTAGAGCGAGATCCCTACAATGAGCAGTTCTTC. This encodes CASSLERDPYNEQFF.

This chain links TRBV7-2 with TRBJ2-5; 11 bases map to TRBD1. V gave up 5 bases and J gave up 5 bases; unmatched junction bases: 10. Germline values: CDR1 SGHTA, CDR2 FQGNSA. This CDR3 has 16 residues. The CDR3 DNA sequence: TGTGCCAGCAGCCGCACGGGACAGGGGGGTTTGGAGACCCAGTACTTC. Encoded protein: CASSRTGQGGLETQYF.

The V and J genes are TRBV28 and TRBJ1-5; a possible D gene is TRBD1 (6 bases). From germline, CDR1 is MDHEN and CDR2 SYDVKM. The CDR3 has 14 amino acids. Trimming left V 2 bases short and J 7 bases short, with 12 bases between. The chain's CDR3 is CASSLTPQGQPQHF. The CDR3 DNA reads TGTGCCAGCAGTTTAACACCTCAGGGGCAGCCCCAGCATTTT.

The rearrangement joins TRBV27 to TRBJ1-6, with a tentative D call TRBD1 (6 bases). Germline V gives CDR1 MNHEY, CDR2 SMNVEV (reference sequence). The CDR3 has 14 residues. Trimming cost V 0 bases and J 13 bases, with 13 bases left between them. CDR3 residues: CASSLSDSRTPLHF. CDR3 DNA sequence: TGTGCCAGCAGTTTATCGGACAGCCGAACTCCCCTCCACTTT.

The chain has TRBV5-5 and TRBJ2-1; 7 bases are shared with TRBD2. Germline V CDR1 and CDR2: SGHKS, YYEKEE (reference sequence). The CDR3 runs to 16 residues. J gave up 0 bases and V 0 bases, and 3 bases lay outside the gene matches. The CDR3 sequence: CASSLDWTSSYNEQFF. The CDR3 nucleotides read TGTGCCAGCAGCTTGGATTGGACTAGCTCCTACAATGAGCAGTTCTTC.

This chain connects TRBV6-5 to TRBJ2-1, with D possibly matching TRBD2 (6 bases). Trimming took off 11 bases at V and 4 bases at J, with 18 bases between the two ends. The germline V gene encodes CDR1 MNHEY and CDR2 SVGAGI. The CDR3 is 14 residues long. The CDR3 DNA reads TGTGCCTGCCGACGGGGGTCCCTATACAATGAGCAGTTCTTC. Translation gives CACRRGSLYNEQFF.

The chain combines TRBV11-2 with TRBJ1-1, with D possibly matching TRBD1 (5 bases). CDR1 and CDR2 (germline): SGHAT, FQNNGV. CDR3 length: 15 amino acids. Trimming took 5 bases from V and 7 from J, leaving 20 bases between them. This CDR3 reads CASSRNPGGRDEAFF. For the CDR3, the DNA is TGTGCCAGCAGCCGTAACCCCGGGGGAAGGGATGAAGCTTTCTTT.

With respect to this clone: The sample carries other DNA sequences with the same CDR3. V is TRBV6-2 or TRBV6-3 and J is TRBJ1-1; D is unresolved. The CDR3 runs 14 residues. V lost 0 bases, J lost 2 bases, and 7 bases lay in between. Germline V gives CDR1 MNHEY, CDR2 SVGEGT. The CDR3 here is CASSYSRGNTEAFF. In DNA, the CDR3 is TGTGCCAGCAGTTACTCACGGGGAAACACTGAAGCTTTCTTT.

This clone came up once. The rearrangement uses TRBV5-1 and TRBJ2-1; D may be TRBD2 (6 bases). Per germline, CDR1 SGHRS and CDR2 YFSETQ. This CDR3 contains 14 residues. V was trimmed by 1 base and J by 8 bases, leaving 13 bases between them. Here the CDR3 reads CASSLNSGPYEQFF. In DNA form, the CDR3 reads TGCGCCAGCAGCTTGAATAGCGGCCCGTATGAGCAGTTCTTC.

Regarding this clone: Possible read error: a much larger clone is one base away. This sample also contains other DNA sequences that code for the same CDR3. The J gene is TRBJ1-4, the V gene TRBV6-6; 7 nucleotides agree with TRBD1. This CDR3 contains 14 residues. The germline CDR1 and CDR2 sequences are MNHNY and SVGAGI (reference sequence). V trimming: 2 bases; J trimming: 8 bases; junction bases outside the gene matches: 5. This chain's CDR3 is CASSYGQVGEKLFF. CDR3 sequence (DNA): TGTGCCAGCAGTTACGGACAGGTCGGGGAAAAACTGTTTTTT.

The genes are TRBV5-6 and TRBJ1-2, with D possibly TRBD1 on 6 matching bases. CDR1 is SGHDT, CDR2 YYEEEE, per germline. CDR3 length: 15 amino acids. V lost 0 bases and J lost 4, with 13 bases in between. For the CDR3, the DNA is TGTGCCAGCAGCTTGGTGGGACACTTGAGCTATGGCTACACCTTC. This codes for CASSLVGHLSYGYTF.